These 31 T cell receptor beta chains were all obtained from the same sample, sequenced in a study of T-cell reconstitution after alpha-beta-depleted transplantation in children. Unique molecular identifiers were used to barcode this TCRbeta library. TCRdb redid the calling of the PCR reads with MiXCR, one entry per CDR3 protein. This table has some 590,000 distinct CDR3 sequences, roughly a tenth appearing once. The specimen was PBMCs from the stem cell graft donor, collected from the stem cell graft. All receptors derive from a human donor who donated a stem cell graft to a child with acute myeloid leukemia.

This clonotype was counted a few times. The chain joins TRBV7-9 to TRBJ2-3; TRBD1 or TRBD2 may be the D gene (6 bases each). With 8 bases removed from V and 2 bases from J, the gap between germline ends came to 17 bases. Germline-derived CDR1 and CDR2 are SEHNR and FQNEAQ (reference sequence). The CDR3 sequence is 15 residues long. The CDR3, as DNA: TGTGCCAGCCGGAGGGGGGAGGCGTCCACAGATACGCAGTATTTT. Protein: CASRRGEASTDTQYF.

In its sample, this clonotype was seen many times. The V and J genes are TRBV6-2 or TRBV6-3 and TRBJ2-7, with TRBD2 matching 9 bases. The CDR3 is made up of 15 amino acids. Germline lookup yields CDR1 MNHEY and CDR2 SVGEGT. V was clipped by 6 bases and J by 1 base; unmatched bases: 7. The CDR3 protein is CASREGLAISYEQYF. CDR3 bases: TGTGCCAGCAGAGAAGGACTAGCGATATCCTACGAGCAGTACTTC.

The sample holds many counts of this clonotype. The CDR3 loop is CASSEWNGGLNEQFF. The CDR3 nucleotides are TGTGCCAGCAGTGAATGGAATGGGGGATTGAATGAGCAGTTCTTC. This sequence joins TRBV6-1 and TRBJ2-1; D is tentatively TRBD1 or TRBD2 (5 bases each). CDR3 length: 15 residues. V dropped 2 bases and J dropped 7 bases, with 15 bases sitting between them. CDR1 and CDR2 from the germline V gene are MNHNS and SASEGT.

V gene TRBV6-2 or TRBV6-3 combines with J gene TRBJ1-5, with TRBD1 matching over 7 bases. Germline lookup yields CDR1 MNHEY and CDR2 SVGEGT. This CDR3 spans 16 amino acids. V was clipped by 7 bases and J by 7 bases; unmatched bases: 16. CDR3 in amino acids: CASTWQRQGGIQPQHF. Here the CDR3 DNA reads TGTGCCAGCACCTGGCAAAGACAGGGAGGTATCCAGCCCCAGCATTTT.

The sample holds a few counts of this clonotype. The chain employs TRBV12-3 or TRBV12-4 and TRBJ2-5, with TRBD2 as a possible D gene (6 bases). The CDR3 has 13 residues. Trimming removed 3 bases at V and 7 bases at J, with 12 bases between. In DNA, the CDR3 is TGTGCCAGCAGTTTGGGGGGAGTCGGGACCCAGTACTTC. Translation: CASSLGGVGTQYF.

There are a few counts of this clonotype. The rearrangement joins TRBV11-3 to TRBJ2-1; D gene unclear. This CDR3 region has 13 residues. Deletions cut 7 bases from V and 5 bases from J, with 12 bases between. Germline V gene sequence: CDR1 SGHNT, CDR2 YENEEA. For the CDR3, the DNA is TGTGCCAGCACAGTTACTTCCAACAATGAGCAGTTCTTC. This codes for CASTVTSNNEQFF.

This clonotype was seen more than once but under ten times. In nucleotides, the CDR3 is TGTGCCAGCATCCTAGGGCGGGGATACACTGAAGCTTTCTTT. Its protein product is CASILGRGYTEAFF. The chain has TRBV5-6 and TRBJ1-1; D gene unclear. V gave up 6 bases and J gave up 3 bases, with 15 bases separating them. The germline V gene encodes CDR1 SGHDT and CDR2 YYEEEE. The CDR3 is 14 amino acids.

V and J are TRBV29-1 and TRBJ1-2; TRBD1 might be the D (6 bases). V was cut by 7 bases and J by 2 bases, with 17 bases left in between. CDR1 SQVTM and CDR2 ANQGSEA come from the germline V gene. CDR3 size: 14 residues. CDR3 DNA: TGCAGCGCCCTCCCCGGGACACGGAACTATGGCTACACCTTC. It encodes CSALPGTRNYGYTF.

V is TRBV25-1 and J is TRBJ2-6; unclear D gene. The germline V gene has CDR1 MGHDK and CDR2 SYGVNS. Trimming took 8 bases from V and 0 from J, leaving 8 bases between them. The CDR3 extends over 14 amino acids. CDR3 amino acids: CASGEHSGANVLTF. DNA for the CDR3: TGTGCCAGCGGGGAACACTCTGGGGCCAACGTCCTGACTTTC.

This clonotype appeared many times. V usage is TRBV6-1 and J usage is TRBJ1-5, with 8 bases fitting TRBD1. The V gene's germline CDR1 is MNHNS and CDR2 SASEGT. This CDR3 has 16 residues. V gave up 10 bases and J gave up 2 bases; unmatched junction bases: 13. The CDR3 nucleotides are TGTGCCACCATGACCGGGACAGGCGGGCGCAATCAGCCCCAGCATTTT. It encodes CATMTGTGGRNQPQHF.

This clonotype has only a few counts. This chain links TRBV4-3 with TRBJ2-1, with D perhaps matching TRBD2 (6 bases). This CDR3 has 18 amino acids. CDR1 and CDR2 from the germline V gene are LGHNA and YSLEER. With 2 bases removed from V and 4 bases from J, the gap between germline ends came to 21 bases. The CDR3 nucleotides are TGCGCCAGCAGCCAAAGGGGAATGGGCGGGACCTCATACAATGAGCAGTTCTTC. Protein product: CASSQRGMGGTSYNEQFF.

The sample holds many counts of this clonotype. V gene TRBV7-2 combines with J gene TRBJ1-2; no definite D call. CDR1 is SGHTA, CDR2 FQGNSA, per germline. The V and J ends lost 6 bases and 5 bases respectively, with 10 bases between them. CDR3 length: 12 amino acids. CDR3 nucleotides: TGTGCCAGCAGGGCAGGTGATTATGGCTACACCTTC. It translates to CASRAGDYGYTF.

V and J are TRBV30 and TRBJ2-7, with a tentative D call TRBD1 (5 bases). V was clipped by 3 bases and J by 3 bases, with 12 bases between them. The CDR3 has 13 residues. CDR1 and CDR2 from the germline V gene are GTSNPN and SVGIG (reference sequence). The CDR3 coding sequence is TGTGCCTGGAGAGGGGCGGTTCACTACGAGCAGTACTTC. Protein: CAWRGAVHYEQYF.

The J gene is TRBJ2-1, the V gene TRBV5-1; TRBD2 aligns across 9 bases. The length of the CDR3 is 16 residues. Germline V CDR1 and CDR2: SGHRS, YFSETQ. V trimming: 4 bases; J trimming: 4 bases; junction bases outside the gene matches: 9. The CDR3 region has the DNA TGCGCCAGCAGCATGACTAGCGGTAATGTGTACAATGAGCAGTTCTTC. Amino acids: CASSMTSGNVYNEQFF.

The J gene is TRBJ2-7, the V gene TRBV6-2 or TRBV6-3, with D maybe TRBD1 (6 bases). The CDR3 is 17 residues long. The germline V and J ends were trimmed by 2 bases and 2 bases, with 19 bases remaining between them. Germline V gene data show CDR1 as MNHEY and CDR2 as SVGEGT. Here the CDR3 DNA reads TGTGCCAGCAGTTACCCATTTAGACAGGACCTGCCCTACGAGCAGTACTTC. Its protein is CASSYPFRQDLPYEQYF.

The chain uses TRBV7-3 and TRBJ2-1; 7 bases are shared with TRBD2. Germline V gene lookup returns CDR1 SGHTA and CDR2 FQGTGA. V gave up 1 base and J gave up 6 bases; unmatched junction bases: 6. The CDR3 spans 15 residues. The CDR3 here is CASSLSGSTANEQFF. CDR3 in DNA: TGTGCCAGCAGCTTAAGCGGGAGTACTGCCAATGAGCAGTTCTTC.

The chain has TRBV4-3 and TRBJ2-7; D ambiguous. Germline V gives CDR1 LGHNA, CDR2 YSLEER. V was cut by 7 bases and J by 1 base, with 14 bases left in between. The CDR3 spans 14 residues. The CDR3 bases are TGCGCCAGCACCCCACCGGAATGGTCCTACGAGCAGTACTTC. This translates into CASTPPEWSYEQYF.

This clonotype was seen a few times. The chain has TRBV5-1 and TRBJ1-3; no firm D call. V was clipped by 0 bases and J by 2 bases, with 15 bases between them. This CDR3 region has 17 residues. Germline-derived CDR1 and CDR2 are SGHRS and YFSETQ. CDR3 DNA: TGCGCCAGCAGCTTGGTGGCAGACCCTAAGCCTGGAAACACCATATATTTT. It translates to CASSLVADPKPGNTIYF.

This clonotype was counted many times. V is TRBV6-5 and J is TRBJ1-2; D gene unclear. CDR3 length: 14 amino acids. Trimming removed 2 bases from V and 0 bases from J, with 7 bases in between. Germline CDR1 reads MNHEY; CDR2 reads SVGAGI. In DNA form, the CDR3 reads TGTGCCAGCAGTTACGGGCAGACTAACTATGGCTACACCTTC. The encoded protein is CASSYGQTNYGYTF.

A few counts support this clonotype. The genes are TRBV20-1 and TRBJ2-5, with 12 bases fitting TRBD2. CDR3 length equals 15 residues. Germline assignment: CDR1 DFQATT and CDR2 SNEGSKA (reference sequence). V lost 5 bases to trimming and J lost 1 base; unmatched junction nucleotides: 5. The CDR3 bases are TGCAGTGCTGGCGGACTAGCGGGGATCCAAGAGACCCAGTACTTC. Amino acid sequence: CSAGGLAGIQETQYF.

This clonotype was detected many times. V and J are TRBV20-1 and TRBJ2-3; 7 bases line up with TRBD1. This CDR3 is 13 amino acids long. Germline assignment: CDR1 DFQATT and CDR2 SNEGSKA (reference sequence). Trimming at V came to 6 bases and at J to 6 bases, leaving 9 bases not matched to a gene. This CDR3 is CSAQGMERDTQYF. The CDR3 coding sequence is TGCAGTGCACAGGGGATGGAGAGGGATACGCAGTATTTT.

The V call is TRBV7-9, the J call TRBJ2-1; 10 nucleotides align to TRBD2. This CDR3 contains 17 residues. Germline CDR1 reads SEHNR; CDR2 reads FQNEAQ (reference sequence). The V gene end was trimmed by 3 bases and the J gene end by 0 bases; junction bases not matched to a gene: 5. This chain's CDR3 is CASSFIAGGSSYNEQFF. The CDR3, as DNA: TGTGCCAGCAGCTTCATAGCGGGAGGCAGCTCCTACAATGAGCAGTTCTTC.

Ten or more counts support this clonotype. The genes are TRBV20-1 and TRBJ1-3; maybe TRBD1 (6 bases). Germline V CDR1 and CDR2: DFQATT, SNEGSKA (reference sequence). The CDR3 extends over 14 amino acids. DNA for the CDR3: TGCGGGATATCACAGGGAACCTCCTTAAACACCATATATTTT. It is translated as CGISQGTSLNTIYF.

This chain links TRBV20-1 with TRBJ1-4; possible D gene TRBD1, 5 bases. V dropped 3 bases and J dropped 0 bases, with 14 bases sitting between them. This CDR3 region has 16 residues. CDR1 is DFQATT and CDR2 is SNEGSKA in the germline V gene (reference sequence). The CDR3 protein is CSARGPQGATNEKLFF. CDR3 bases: TGCAGTGCTAGGGGGCCGCAAGGCGCAACTAATGAAAAACTGTTTTTT.

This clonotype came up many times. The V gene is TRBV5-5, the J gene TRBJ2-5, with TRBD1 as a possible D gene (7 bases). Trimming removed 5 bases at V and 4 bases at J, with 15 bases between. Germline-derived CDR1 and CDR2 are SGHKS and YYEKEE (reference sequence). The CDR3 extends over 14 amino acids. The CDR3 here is CASRHGGGGETQYF. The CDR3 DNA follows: TGTGCCAGCAGGCACGGAGGGGGCGGAGAGACCCAGTACTTC.

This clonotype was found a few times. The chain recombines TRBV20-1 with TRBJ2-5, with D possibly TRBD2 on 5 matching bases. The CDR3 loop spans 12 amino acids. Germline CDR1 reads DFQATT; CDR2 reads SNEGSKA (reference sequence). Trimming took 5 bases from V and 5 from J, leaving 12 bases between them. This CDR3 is CSARIGGETQYF. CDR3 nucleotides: TGCAGTGCTCGCATAGGCGGGGAGACCCAGTACTTC.

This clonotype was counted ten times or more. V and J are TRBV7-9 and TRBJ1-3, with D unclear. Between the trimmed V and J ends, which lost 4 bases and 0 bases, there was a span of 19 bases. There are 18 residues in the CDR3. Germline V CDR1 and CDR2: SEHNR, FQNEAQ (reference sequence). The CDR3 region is CASSSPGATSSSGNTIYF. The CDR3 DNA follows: TGTGCCAGCAGCTCTCCCGGAGCCACATCGAGCTCTGGAAACACCATATATTTT.

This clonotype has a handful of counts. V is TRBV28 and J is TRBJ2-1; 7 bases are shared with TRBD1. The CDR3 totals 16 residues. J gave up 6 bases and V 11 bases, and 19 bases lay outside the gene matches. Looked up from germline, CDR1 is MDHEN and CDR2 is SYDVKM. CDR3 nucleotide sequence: TGTGCCCATAACCAGGCAGGGACAGTTTCTTTCAATGAGCAGTTCTTC. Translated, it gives CAHNQAGTVSFNEQFF.

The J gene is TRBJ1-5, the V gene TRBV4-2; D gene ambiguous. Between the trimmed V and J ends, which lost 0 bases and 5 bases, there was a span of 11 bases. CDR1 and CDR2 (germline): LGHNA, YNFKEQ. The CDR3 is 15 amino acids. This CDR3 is CASSQDGRRDQPQHF. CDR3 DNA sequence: TGTGCCAGCAGCCAAGATGGCAGGCGGGATCAGCCCCAGCATTTT.

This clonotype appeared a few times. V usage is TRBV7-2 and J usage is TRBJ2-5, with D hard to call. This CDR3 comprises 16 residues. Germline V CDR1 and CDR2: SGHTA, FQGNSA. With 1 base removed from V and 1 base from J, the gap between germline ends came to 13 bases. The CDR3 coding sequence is TGTGCCAGCAGCTTAGGGGCCAGAGAATTCCAAGAGACCCAGTACTTC. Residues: CASSLGAREFQETQYF.

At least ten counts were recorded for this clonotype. The CDR3 DNA reads TGTGCCAGCAGCGAAGCGGGAGTAGGGGAGCAGTACTTC. Encoded protein: CASSEAGVGEQYF. The rearrangement joins TRBV12-3 or TRBV12-4 to TRBJ2-7; 8 bases fit TRBD2. The trim removed 6 bases at V and 7 bases at J, leaving 8 bases unmatched. The CDR3 totals 13 residues.